One and the same sample provided the 10 T cell receptor beta chains below, sequenced in a study of T cells in Graves' hyperthyroidism and ophthalmopathy (dated by TCRdb to between 2018 and 2021). The library was prepared using multiplex PCR. TCRdb lists the instrument as Illumina HiSeq 2000. Amplification of TCR beta CDR3 regions was carried out from RNA transcripts. The TCR CDR3 was subjected to a first round of RT-PCR using the HTBI primer set and the Qiagen OneStep RT-PCR kit. TCRdb itself trimmed the public reads at Q25 with fastp, ran MiXCR and retained productive beta chains. Under each unique CDR3 protein, matching rows form one entry showing the most common genes and DNA. The sample table shows roughly 350,000 distinct CDR3 sequences, and approximately 15% are seen once. Jointly, the top ten make up about a third of the sample. Material for sequencing was blood. Receptor source: a woman aged 40 to 50 with Graves' ophthalmopathy.

This clonotype was seen many times. V usage is TRBV11-3 and J usage is TRBJ2-1, with 8 bases that match TRBD1. The CDR3 contains 16 residues. V shed 5 bases, J shed 4 bases, and the junction held 10 bases outside the gene matches. Germline V gives CDR1 SGHNT, CDR2 YENEEA. The CDR3 is CASSTRQGQGYNEQFF. The CDR3, as DNA: TGTGCCAGCAGCACGAGACAGGGGCAGGGGTACAATGAGCAGTTCTTC. The full variable domain, in which reference TRBV11-3 and TRBJ2-1 provide the parts outside the CDR3, is EAGVVQSPRYKIIEKKQPVAFWCNPISGHNTLYWYLQNLGQGPELLIRYENEEAVDDSQLPKDRFSAERLKGVDSTLKIQPAELGDSAVYLCASSTRQGQGYNEQFFGPGTRLTVL.

The chain employs TRBV20-1 and TRBJ2-2; perhaps TRBD1 as D (5 bases). The CDR3 loop spans 13 amino acids. Germline V gene sequence: CDR1 DFQATT, CDR2 SNEGSKA (reference sequence). Trimming shortened V by 3 bases and J by 4 bases, and 9 bases separated the two germline ends. This CDR3 reads CSASSRVTGELFF. CDR3 sequence (DNA): TGCAGTGCTAGTTCCAGGGTCACCGGGGAGCTGTTTTTT.

This clonotype was detected ten times or more. V gene TRBV12-3 or TRBV12-4 combines with J gene TRBJ1-5; 8 nucleotides line up with TRBD1. This CDR3 region has 16 residues. The J segment lost 6 bases and the V segment lost 0 bases, leaving 7 bases of the junction unmatched. The CDR3 DNA reads TGTGCCAGCAGTTTAGCGTCAACAGGGGGTATTCAGCCCCAGCATTTT. Residues: CASSLASTGGIQPQHF.

V gene TRBV28 combines with J gene TRBJ2-7; a possible D gene is TRBD2 (5 bases). The CDR3 has 16 residues. The V end lost 1 base, the J end lost 3 bases, and 16 bases lay between the germline ends. Germline V gene lookup returns CDR1 MDHEN and CDR2 SYDVKM. The CDR3 protein is CASSLSQRSGFYEQYF. The CDR3, as DNA: TGTGCCAGCAGTTTATCTCAGCGATCGGGGTTCTACGAGCAGTACTTC.

The chain carries TRBV7-9 and TRBJ2-2; the D gene is possibly TRBD1 (6 bases). Germline V gene lookup returns CDR1 SEHNR and CDR2 FQNEAQ (reference sequence). Trimming removed 5 bases at V and 8 bases at J, with 30 bases between. The CDR3 extends over 19 amino acids. The CDR3: CASSRLEGKRDSGTGELFF. In nucleotides, the CDR3 is TGTGCCAGCAGCCGCCTCGAGGGGAAGCGAGACAGTGGGACAGGGGAGCTGTTTTTT.

The CDR3 nucleotides read TGCAGTGTCAGGGGGACTAGCGGGGGGGCCCGGGATACGCAGTATTTT. This encodes CSVRGTSGGARDTQYF. The gene calls are TRBV20-1 and TRBJ2-3, with 16 nucleotides matching TRBD2. V lost 7 bases, J lost 6 bases, and 10 bases stayed unmatched. This CDR3 is 16 amino acids long. Germline loops: CDR1 DFQATT, CDR2 SNEGSKA (reference sequence).

The chain carries TRBV5-5 and TRBJ2-1; D call uncertain. The J call is uncertain, as TRBJ2-7 better fits the DNA end. This CDR3 is built from 12 residues. Per germline, CDR1 SGHKS and CDR2 YYEKEE (reference sequence). In nucleotides, the CDR3 is TGTGCCAGCAGCCCCCGGAACAATGAGCAGTACTTC. It yields the protein CASSPRNNEQYF.

This clonotype has a handful of counts. The V call is TRBV6-1, the J call TRBJ2-6; D is undetermined. Germline V gives CDR1 MNHNS, CDR2 SASEGT. Trimming pared 6 bases from V and 0 bases from J, leaving 9 bases between. This CDR3 has 15 amino acids. CDR3 nucleotide sequence: TGTGCCAGCAGCCAGACAAGCTCTGGGGCCAACGTCCTGACTTTC. Translated: CASSQTSSGANVLTF.

About this clonotype itself: The CDR3 ends on some other residue instead of the conserved phenylalanine or tryptophan, so this is likely a read error. V and J are TRBV28 and TRBJ1-3; the D is unclear. V was shortened by 3 bases and J by 0 bases, with 9 bases between the two germline ends. Germline CDR1 MDHEN, CDR2 SYDVKM. The CDR3 has 15 amino acids. CDR3 nucleotides: TGTGCCAGCAGTTTGCCAACACTCTCTGGAAACACCATATATCTT. Translating gives CASSLPTLSGNTIYL.

This clonotype showed up many times. V usage is TRBV7-2 and J usage is TRBJ1-6; D is unresolved. This CDR3 contains 13 residues. CDR1 and CDR2 (germline): SGHTA, FQGNSA. V lost 10 bases to trimming and J lost 10 bases, with 17 bases between them. For the CDR3, the DNA is TGTGCCACCAAAGACGAAGTTGGGTCACCCCTCCACTTT. Translated, it gives CATKDEVGSPLHF.